These 12 T cell receptor beta chains were sequenced from one sample in a study of identical twins. Using its own MiXCR run on the 5' RACE reads, TCRdb lists one record per CDR3 protein. The sample shows about 920,000 distinct CDR3 sequences, 9% to 15% of them seen only once. This sample also appeared in a second study, on yellow fever vaccine responses in identical twins.

Specimen: PBMCs. These receptors came from a young woman in good health.

J is TRBJ2-7 and V is TRBV28, with D unresolved. This CDR3 region has 14 residues. Looked up from germline, CDR1 is MDHEN and CDR2 is SYDVKM. V was shortened by 5 bases and J by 1 base, with 12 bases between the two germline ends. The CDR3 DNA sequence: TGTGCCAGCAGTGCGAGGACGGAGTCCTACGAGCAGTACTTC. Residues: CASSARTESYEQYF.

The DNA for the CDR3 is TGCAGTGCTAGAGTCACAGGGAACACCGGGGAGCTGTTTTTT. This encodes CSARVTGNTGELFF. The chain combines TRBV20-1 with TRBJ2-2, with D possibly TRBD1 on 5 matching bases. Germline CDR1 reads DFQATT; CDR2 reads SNEGSKA (reference sequence). The CDR3 is 14 residues long. V shed 1 base and J shed 1 base, with 7 bases lying between them.

This clonotype was recorded a few times. Here the CDR3 reads CATSSSRGTDTQYF. In DNA, the CDR3 is TGTGCCACCAGCAGCAGCCGGGGCACAGATACGCAGTATTTT. The chain joins TRBV15 to TRBJ2-3; D gene unclear. V was clipped by 3 bases and J by 1 base, with 8 bases between them. Germline-derived CDR1 and CDR2 are LNHNV and YYDKDF (reference sequence). CDR3 length: 14 amino acids. The whole variable domain, remainder taken from reference TRBV15 and TRBJ2-3, is DAMVIQNPRYQVTQFGKPVTLSCSQTLNHNVMYWYQQKSSQAPKLLFHYYDKDFNNEADTPDNFQSRRPNTSFCFLDIRSPGLGDTAMYLCATSSSRGTDTQYFGPGTRLTVL.

The chain couples TRBV7-2 to TRBJ2-1; perhaps TRBD1 as D (5 bases). CDR1 and CDR2 from the germline V gene are SGHTA and FQGNSA. V lost 2 bases and J lost 6, with 8 bases in between. The length of the CDR3 is 13 residues. The CDR3 coding sequence is TGTGCCAGCAGCTTATTTAGGGGCAATGAGCAGTTCTTC. Protein: CASSLFRGNEQFF.

This clonotype was observed a handful of times. This chain connects TRBV6-6 to TRBJ2-1; D is uncertain. This CDR3 is 12 amino acids long. Trimming removed 6 bases at V and 6 bases at J, with 9 bases between. Germline V lookup: CDR1 MNHNY, CDR2 SVGAGI (reference sequence). CDR3 residues: CASSNTLNEQFF. The CDR3 nucleotides are TGTGCCAGCAGCAACACCCTCAATGAGCAGTTCTTC.

In this sample, this clonotype turned up a few times. This sequence joins TRBV12-3 or TRBV12-4 and TRBJ1-4; 10 bases fit TRBD1. V was clipped by 3 bases and J by 10 bases; unmatched bases: 5. This CDR3 spans 14 amino acids. The CDR3, as DNA: TGTGCCAGCAGTTTGGGACAGGGGATCGCAAAACTGTTTTTT. Translation gives CASSLGQGIAKLFF.

This clonotype appeared a few times. The chain couples TRBV5-1 to TRBJ2-1, with 9 positions matching TRBD2. Germline CDR1 is SGHRS and CDR2 is YFSETQ. The CDR3 is made up of 15 amino acids. V gave up 1 base and J gave up 7 bases; unmatched junction bases: 6. CDR3 nucleotides: TGCGCCAGCAGCTTGTTAGCGGGGGCTACGAATGAGCAGTTCTTC. This codes for CASSLLAGATNEQFF.

This chain links TRBV20-1 with TRBJ2-5; D possibly corresponds to TRBD2 (6 bases). Germline CDR1 reads DFQATT; CDR2 reads SNEGSKA (reference sequence). The V end was cut by 6 bases, the J end by 2 bases, with 22 bases between. CDR3 size: 16 residues. CDR3 DNA sequence: TGCAGTGCCGGGGGATTAGCACAATCCAGACAAGAGACCCAGTACTTC. This gives the protein CSAGGLAQSRQETQYF.

In its sample, this clonotype was seen many times. J is TRBJ1-1 and V is TRBV5-1, with 7 bases that match TRBD1. CDR3 length equals 15 residues. Germline CDR1 reads SGHRS; CDR2 reads YFSETQ. The trim removed 3 bases at V and 1 base at J, leaving 6 bases unmatched. The CDR3 coding sequence is TGCGCCAGCAGCTCACAGGGGTGGGAGAACACTGAAGCTTTCTTT. This codes for CASSSQGWENTEAFF. Filled out from reference TRBV5-1 and TRBJ1-1, the complete variable domain reads KAGVTQTPRYLIKTRGQQVTLSCSPISGHRSVSWYQQTPGQGLQFLFEYFSETQRNKGNFPGRFSGRQFSNSRSEMNVSTLELGDSALYLCASSSQGWENTEAFFGQGTRLTVV.

The chain carries TRBV29-1 and TRBJ1-2; 11 bases are shared with TRBD1. Germline assignment: CDR1 SQVTM and CDR2 ANQGSEA. J gave up 4 bases and V 6 bases, and 4 bases lay outside the gene matches. The CDR3 length is 13 residues. CDR3: CSVGTGGGYGYTF. CDR3 nucleotides: TGCAGCGTCGGGACAGGGGGAGGCTATGGCTACACCTTC.

This clonotype was found many times. This CDR3 is CASSEAPRLAGYNEQFF. The CDR3 nucleotides are TGTGCCAGCAGTGAAGCCCCCCGACTAGCGGGGTACAATGAGCAGTTCTTC. The genes are TRBV6-1 and TRBJ2-1, with TRBD2 identical over 11 bases. V gave up 0 bases and J gave up 4 bases; unmatched junction bases: 5. The length of the CDR3 is 17 residues. In germline, CDR1 is MNHNS, CDR2 SASEGT.

The V call is TRBV28, the J call TRBJ2-1; TRBD1 aligns across 8 bases. This CDR3 contains 18 residues. V shed 5 bases, J shed 5 bases, and the junction held 17 bases outside the gene matches. Germline V lookup: CDR1 MDHEN, CDR2 SYDVKM. CDR3 bases: TGTGCCAGCAGTCCACCCCGAGTCGGGACAGGAGCAAACAATGAGCAGTTCTTC. It yields the protein CASSPPRVGTGANNEQFF.